Listed below are T cell receptor beta chains from one sample, sequenced in a study of blood T cell repertoires in COVID-19. Generated by immunoSEQ multiplex PCR, the TCRdb table keeps only in-frame clones and is missing some. The sample holds about 130,000 clones, 84% seen once. Sequences were obtained from peripheral blood. All receptors derive from a woman younger than 45 who had recovered from COVID-19. The CDR3 runs from the conserved cysteine through the conserved F or W. A D gene is named only where the DNA matches it firmly. Size is stated for part of the rows, as once, few or many counts, or as a class when the clone is expanded.

D gene	V gene	clone size	J gene	CDR3 length	CDR3 protein	CDR3 DNA
TRBD1	TRBV5-4	NA	TRBJ1-1	17	CASSVRTGTGAIPEAFF	TGTGCCAGCAGCGTGAGGACCGGGACAGGGGCCATTCCTGAAGCTTTCTTT
NA	TRBV7-2	NA	TRBJ1-1	14	CASSLGRGNTEAFF	TGTGCCAGCAGCCTCGGTAGAGGGAACACTGAAGCTTTCTTT
TRBD1	TRBV6-1	once	TRBJ1-1	17	CASSDRTGGHINTEAFF	TGTGCCAGCAGTGACAGGACAGGGGGTCATATTAACACTGAAGCTTTCTTT
NA	TRBV3-1/TRBV3-2	NA	TRBJ1-1	14	CASSQGVSGTEAFF	TGTGCCAGCAGCCAAGGGGTTTCAGGCACTGAAGCTTTCTTT
TRBD1	TRBV13	NA	TRBJ2-7	16	CASSHSPGQDNYEQYF	TGTGCCAGCAGTCACTCTCCGGGACAGGATAACTACGAGCAGTACTTC
NA	TRBV11-3	NA	TRBJ1-5	18	CASSPSSPETACNQPQHF	TGTGCCAGCAGCCCCTCTTCTCCGGAGACTGCTTGCAATCAGCCCCAGCATTTT
NA	TRBV2	NA	TRBJ1-2	14	CASSDRSTNYGYTF	TGTGCCAGCAGTGATAGGAGTACTAACTATGGCTACACCTTC
TRBD1	TRBV2	NA	TRBJ2-2	15	CASSPGQRGTGELFF	TGTGCCAGCAGTCCGGGACAGCGAGGCACCGGGGAGCTGTTTTTT
NA	TRBV6-1	NA	TRBJ2-1	16	CASSELGERGYNEQFF	TGTGCCAGCAGTGAACTTGGCGAAAGGGGTTACAATGAGCAGTTCTTC
TRBD1	TRBV5-1	NA	TRBJ2-7	15	CASSLRTGDGYEQYF	TGCGCCAGCAGCTTGCGGACAGGGGACGGATACGAGCAGTACTTC
NA	TRBV6-5	NA	TRBJ2-7	15	CASSYSAGSGYEQYF	TGTGCCAGCAGTTACTCTGCAGGGAGCGGGTACGAGCAGTACTTC
TRBD1	TRBV29-1	NA	TRBJ2-1	15	CSVEVGTGIGDEQFF	TGCAGCGTTGAAGTGGGGACAGGGATTGGCGATGAGCAGTTCTTC
NA	TRBV18	NA	TRBJ1-5	14	CASSSGQTNQPQHF	TGTGCCAGCTCATCCGGACAGACCAATCAGCCCCAGCATTTT
NA	TRBV5-5	NA	TRBJ1-4	17	CASSLIPRESTNEKLFF	TGTGCCAGCAGCTTGATCCCCAGGGAATCGACTAATGAAAAACTGTTTTTT
TRBD1	TRBV6-1	NA	TRBJ2-3	16	CASSGLRQGFTDTQYF	TGTGCCAGCAGTGGATTACGACAGGGGTTCACAGATACGCAGTATTTT
NA	TRBV14	NA	TRBJ1-1	13	CASSPDIYTEAFF	TGTGCCAGCAGCCCGGACATTTACACTGAAGCTTTCTTT
TRBD2	TRBV6-6	NA	TRBJ2-7	15	CASSSTREGSYEQYF	TGTGCCAGCAGTTCGACACGGGAGGGTTCCTACGAGCAGTACTTC
NA	TRBV10-2	NA	TRBJ1-2	14	CASKRREGRDGYTF	TGCGCCAGCAAGAGAAGGGAAGGGCGGGATGGCTACACCTTC
TRBD2	TRBV20-1	NA	TRBJ2-7	15	CSASQTSGVTYEQYF	TGCAGTGCGAGTCAGACTAGCGGGGTAACCTACGAGCAGTACTTC
NA	TRBV3-1/TRBV3-2	NA	TRBJ2-2	14	CASSQEGDTGELFF	TGTGCCAGCAGCCAAGAAGGGGACACCGGGGAGCTGTTTTTT
NA	TRBV20-1	once	TRBJ2-5	12	CSASTGQETQYF	TGCAGTGCTAGTACGGGGCAAGAGACCCAGTACTTC
NA	TRBV27	NA	TRBJ1-5	13	CASSSTGNQPQHF	TGTGCCAGCAGTTCCACGGGCAATCAGCCCCAGCATTTT
TRBD2	TRBV4-2	NA	TRBJ2-3	19	CASSQEGRGGGPSTDTQYF	TGTGCCAGCAGCCAAGAAGGTCGCGGGGGGGGCCCTAGCACAGATACGCAGTATTTT
TRBD1	TRBV27	NA	TRBJ1-3	15	CASSRDRGSGNTIYF	TGTGCCAGCAGTCGTGACAGGGGCTCTGGAAACACCATATATTTT
TRBD1	TRBV7-9	NA	TRBJ2-1	14	CASSVHEGAWEQFF	TGTGCCAGCAGCGTCCACGAGGGGGCCTGGGAGCAGTTCTTC
TRBD1	TRBV3-1/TRBV3-2	NA	TRBJ2-4	15	CASSLRQGSQNIQYF	TGTGCCAGCAGCCTCAGACAGGGGAGCCAAAACATTCAGTACTTC
TRBD2	TRBV9	NA	TRBJ2-3	16	CASSPFPGGGTDTQYF	TGTGCCAGCAGCCCCTTTCCGGGGGGAGGGACAGATACGCAGTATTTT